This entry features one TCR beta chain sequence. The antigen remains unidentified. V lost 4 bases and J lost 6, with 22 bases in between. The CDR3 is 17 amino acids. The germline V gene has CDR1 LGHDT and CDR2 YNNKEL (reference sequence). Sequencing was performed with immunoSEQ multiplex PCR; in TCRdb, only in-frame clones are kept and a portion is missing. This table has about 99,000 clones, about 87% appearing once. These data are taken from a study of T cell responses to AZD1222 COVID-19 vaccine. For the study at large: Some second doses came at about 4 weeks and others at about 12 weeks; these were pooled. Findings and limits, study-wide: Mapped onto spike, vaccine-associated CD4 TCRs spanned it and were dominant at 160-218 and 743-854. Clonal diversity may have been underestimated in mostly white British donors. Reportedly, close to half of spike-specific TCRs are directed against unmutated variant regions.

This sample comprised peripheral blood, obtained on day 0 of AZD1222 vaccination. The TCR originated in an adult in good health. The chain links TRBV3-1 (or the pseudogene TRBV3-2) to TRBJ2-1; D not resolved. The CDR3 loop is CASSLRSSATRSNEQFF. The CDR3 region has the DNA TGTGCCAGCAGCCTGAGGTCTAGTGCTACCCGCTCCAATGAGCAGTTCTTC.